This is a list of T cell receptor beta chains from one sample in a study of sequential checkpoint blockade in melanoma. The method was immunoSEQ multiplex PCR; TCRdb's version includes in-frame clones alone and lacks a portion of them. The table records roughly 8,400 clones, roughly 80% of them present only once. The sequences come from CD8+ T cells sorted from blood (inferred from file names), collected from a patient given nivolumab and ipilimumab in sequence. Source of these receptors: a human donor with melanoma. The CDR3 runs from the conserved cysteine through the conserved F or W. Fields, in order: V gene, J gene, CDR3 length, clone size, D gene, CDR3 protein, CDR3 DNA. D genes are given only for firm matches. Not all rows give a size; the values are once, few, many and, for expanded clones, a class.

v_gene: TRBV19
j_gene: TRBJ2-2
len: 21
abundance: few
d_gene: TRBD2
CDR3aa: CASSIRSGLAGPIANTGELFF
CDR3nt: TGTGCCAGTAGTATCAGGAGCGGACTAGCGGGACCAATCGCGAACACCGGGGAGCTGTTTTTT

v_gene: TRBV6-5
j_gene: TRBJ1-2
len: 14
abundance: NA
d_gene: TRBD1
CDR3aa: CASREGASSYGYTF
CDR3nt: TGTGCCAGCAGGGAGGGGGCTTCTAGCTATGGCTACACCTTC

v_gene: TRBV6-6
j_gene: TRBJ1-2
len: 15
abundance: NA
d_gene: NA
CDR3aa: CASSYSGGRDYGYTF
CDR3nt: TGTGCCAGCAGTTACTCGGGGGGGCGAGACTATGGCTACACCTTC

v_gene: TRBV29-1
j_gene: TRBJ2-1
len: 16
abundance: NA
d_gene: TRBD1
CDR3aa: CSVEDLQGAMADEQFF
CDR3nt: TGCAGCGTTGAAGATCTCCAGGGGGCGATGGCGGATGAGCAGTTCTTC

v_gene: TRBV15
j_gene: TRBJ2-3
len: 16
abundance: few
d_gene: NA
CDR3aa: CATSRDRGSGTDTQYF
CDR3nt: TGTGCCACCAGCAGAGACAGGGGTTCGGGGACAGATACGCAGTATTTT

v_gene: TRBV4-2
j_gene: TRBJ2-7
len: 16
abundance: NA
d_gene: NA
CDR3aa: CASSQDSGDSIHEQYF
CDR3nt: TGTGCCAGCAGCCAAGATTCGGGGGATAGCATCCACGAGCAGTACTTC

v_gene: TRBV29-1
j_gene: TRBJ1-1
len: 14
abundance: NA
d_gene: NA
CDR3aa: CSGNEFQGNTEAFF
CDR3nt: TGCAGCGGAAATGAGTTCCAGGGAAACACTGAAGCTTTCTTT

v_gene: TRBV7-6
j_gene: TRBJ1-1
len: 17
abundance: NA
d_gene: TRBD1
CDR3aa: CASSVGRTGGMNTEAFF
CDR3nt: TGTGCCAGCAGCGTGGGGCGGACAGGGGGGATGAACACTGAAGCTTTCTTT

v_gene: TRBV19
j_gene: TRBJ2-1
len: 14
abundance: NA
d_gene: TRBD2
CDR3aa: CASSPGGDYNEQFF
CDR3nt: TGTGCCAGTAGTCCGGGGGGTGACTACAATGAGCAGTTCTTC

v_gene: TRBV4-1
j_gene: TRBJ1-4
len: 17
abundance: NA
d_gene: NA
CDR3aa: CASSQDFGGRGSEKLFF
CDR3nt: TGCGCCAGCAGCCAAGATTTTGGCGGGAGGGGGAGTGAAAAACTGTTTTTT

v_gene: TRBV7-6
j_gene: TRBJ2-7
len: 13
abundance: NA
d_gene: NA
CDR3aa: CASSFGQNYEQYF
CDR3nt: TGTGCCAGCAGCTTTGGACAGAATTACGAGCAGTACTTC

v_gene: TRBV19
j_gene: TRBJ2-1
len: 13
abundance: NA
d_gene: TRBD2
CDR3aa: CASEAGVINEQFF
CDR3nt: TGTGCCAGTGAGGCGGGAGTAATTAATGAGCAGTTCTTC

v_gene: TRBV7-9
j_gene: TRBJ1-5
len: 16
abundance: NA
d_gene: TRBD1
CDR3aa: CASSSPGQGVNQPQHF
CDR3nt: TGTGCCAGCAGCTCCCCGGGACAGGGGGTGAATCAGCCCCAGCATTTT

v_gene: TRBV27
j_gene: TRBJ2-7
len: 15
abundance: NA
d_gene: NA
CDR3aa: CASKLTMAGHYEQYF
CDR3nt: TGTGCCAGCAAACTGACTATGGCGGGTCACTACGAGCAGTACTTC

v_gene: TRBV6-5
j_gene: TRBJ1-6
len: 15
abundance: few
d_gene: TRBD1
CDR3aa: CASSEQGASGSPLHF
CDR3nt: TGTGCCAGCAGCGAGCAGGGGGCTTCAGGTTCACCCCTCCACTTT

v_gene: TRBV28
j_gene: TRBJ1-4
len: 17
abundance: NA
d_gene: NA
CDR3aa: CASSLSGGMATNEKLFF
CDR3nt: TGTGCCAGCAGTTTATCCGGGGGAATGGCAACTAATGAAAAACTGTTTTTT

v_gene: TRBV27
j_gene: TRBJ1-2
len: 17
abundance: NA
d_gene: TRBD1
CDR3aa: CASSLNVGTGFNYGYTF
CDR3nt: TGTGCCAGCAGTTTAAATGTAGGGACAGGGTTTAACTATGGCTACACCTTC

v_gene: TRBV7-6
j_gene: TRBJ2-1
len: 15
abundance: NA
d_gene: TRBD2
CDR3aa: CASSSGLATNNEQFF
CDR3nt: TGTGCCAGCAGTTCGGGACTAGCGACAAACAATGAGCAGTTCTTC

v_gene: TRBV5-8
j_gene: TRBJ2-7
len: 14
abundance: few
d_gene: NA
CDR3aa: CASSCRLGNYEQYF
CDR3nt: TGTGCCAGCAGCTGTCGGTTGGGCAACTACGAGCAGTACTTC

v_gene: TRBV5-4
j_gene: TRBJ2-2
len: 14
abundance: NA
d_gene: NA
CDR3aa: CASRLGTAAGELFF
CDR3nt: TGTGCCAGCAGGTTAGGGACTGCAGCTGGGGAGCTGTTTTTT